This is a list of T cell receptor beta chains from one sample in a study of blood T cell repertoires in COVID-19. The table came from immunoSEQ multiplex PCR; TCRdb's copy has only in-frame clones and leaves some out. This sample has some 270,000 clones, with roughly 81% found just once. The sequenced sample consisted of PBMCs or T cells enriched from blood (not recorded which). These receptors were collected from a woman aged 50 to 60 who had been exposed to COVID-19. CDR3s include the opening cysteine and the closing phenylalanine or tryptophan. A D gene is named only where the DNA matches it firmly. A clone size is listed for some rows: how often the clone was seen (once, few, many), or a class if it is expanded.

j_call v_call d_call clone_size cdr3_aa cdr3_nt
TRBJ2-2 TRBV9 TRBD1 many CASSVETGGRPGELFF TGTGCCAGCAGCGTAGAAACAGGGGGCCGGCCCGGGGAGCTGTTTTTT
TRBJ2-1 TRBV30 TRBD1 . CAWRNRDRRNEQFF TGTGCCTGGAGGAATAGGGACAGGCGCAATGAGCAGTTCTTC
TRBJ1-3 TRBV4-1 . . CASSQQASSGNTIYF TGCGCCAGCAGCCAACAGGCCTCCTCTGGAAACACCATATATTTT
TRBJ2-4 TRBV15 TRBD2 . CATSREQRGKNIQYF TGTGCCACCAGCAGAGAGCAGCGGGGGAAAAACATTCAGTACTTC
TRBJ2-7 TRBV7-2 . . CASSPRLTYRYEQYF TGTGCCAGCAGCCCTCGACTAACCTACCGGTACGAGCAGTACTTC
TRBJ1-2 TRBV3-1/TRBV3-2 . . CASSQGGGGGYTF TGTGCCAGCAGCCAAGGAGGCGGCGGGGGCTACACCTTC
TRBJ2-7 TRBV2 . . CASTFNRAYEQYF TGTGCCAGCACTTTCAACAGGGCCTACGAGCAGTACTTC
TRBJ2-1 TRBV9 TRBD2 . CASSTSGGSYNEQFF TGTGCCAGCAGCACTAGCGGGGGCTCCTACAATGAGCAGTTCTTC
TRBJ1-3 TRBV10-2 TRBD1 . CASSESGQAIF TGCGCCAGCAGTGAGTCAGGACAGGCCATTTTT
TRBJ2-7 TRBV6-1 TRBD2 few CASSEAGLAVYEQYF TGTGCCAGCAGCGAAGCGGGACTAGCGGTTTACGAGCAGTACTTC
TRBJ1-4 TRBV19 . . CASKGRATNEKLFF TGTGCCAGTAAGGGCAGGGCAACTAATGAAAAACTGTTTTTT